The table lists the clone carrying this T cell receptor beta chain with a few counts. Combining a sample-barcoded 5' primer with a J-beta primer mix, a second PCR ran for about 7 to 11 cycles. Every cDNA molecule carried a tag from a template-switch adaptor bearing 12 random nucleotides. TCRdb passed the 5' RACE reads through MiXCR, listing each CDR3 protein once. The table lists roughly 1,500,000 distinct CDR3 sequences, 30% to 40% of them singletons, with over 9% in the top ten. This sample is drawn from a study of blood T cells in healthy people across ages. PBMCs, at least 7 million per sample, were isolated. From germline, CDR1 is MDHEN and CDR2 SYDVKM. CDR3 length: 15 residues. Trimming shortened V by 4 bases and J by 8 bases, and 18 bases separated the two germline ends.

The sequencing sample was made of blood. This clonotype originated in a woman aged 25-40 years in good health. The chain carries TRBV28 and TRBJ2-1; D may match TRBD1 or TRBD2 (5 bases each). This chain's CDR3 is CASSSSGTKRYEQFF. CDR3 DNA: TGTGCCAGCAGTTCTTCAGGGACCAAGAGATATGAGCAGTTCTTC.